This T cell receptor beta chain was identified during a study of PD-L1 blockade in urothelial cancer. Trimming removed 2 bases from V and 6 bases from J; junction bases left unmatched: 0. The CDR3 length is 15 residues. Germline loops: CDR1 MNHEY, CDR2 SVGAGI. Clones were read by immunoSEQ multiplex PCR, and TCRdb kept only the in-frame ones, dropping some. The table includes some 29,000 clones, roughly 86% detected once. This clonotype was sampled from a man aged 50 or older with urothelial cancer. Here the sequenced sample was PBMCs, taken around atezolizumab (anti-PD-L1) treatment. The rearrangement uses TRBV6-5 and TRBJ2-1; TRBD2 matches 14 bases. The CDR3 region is CASSYGTSGSNEQFF. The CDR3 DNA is TGTGCCAGCAGTTACGGGACTAGCGGGAGCAATGAGCAGTTCTTC.